The 20 T cell receptor beta chains reported below all come from one sample, sequenced in a study of OX40 agonist ivuxolimab in advanced cancers. TCRdb's copy holds only in-frame clones and misses some; the assay was immunoSEQ multiplex PCR. The sample has about 140,000 clones, just over 90% seen once. The source was CD4+ or CD8+ T cells sorted from blood, collected in a trial of the OX40 agonist ivuxolimab. The receptors shown here come from an adult with an advanced solid tumor such as melanoma, head and neck, liver or kidney cancer.

The V call is TRBV11-3, the J call TRBJ2-1; the D gene is possibly TRBD1 (6 bases). With 5 bases removed from V and 6 bases from J, the gap between germline ends came to 14 bases. Germline CDR1 reads SGHNT; CDR2 reads YENEEA. The CDR3 has 14 residues. CDR3 loop: CASSRLPGVNEQFF. The CDR3 DNA follows: TGTGCCAGCAGCCGACTTCCAGGGGTCAATGAGCAGTTCTTC.

This chain uses TRBV5-1 with TRBJ2-4; D ambiguous. The V and J ends lost 0 bases and 4 bases respectively, with 14 bases between them. This CDR3 is 16 amino acids long. CDR1 and CDR2 from the germline V gene are SGHRS and YFSETQ. The CDR3 DNA follows: TGCGCCAGCAGCTTGGGACCGGGTCTGGGGAAAAACATTCAGTACTTC. Encoded protein: CASSLGPGLGKNIQYF.

The chain combines TRBV7-3 with TRBJ2-3, with 9 nucleotides matching TRBD1. Germline V gene sequence: CDR1 SGHTA, CDR2 FQGTGA. CDR3 length equals 16 residues. The J segment lost 1 base and the V segment lost 4 bases, leaving 6 bases of the junction unmatched. Written as DNA, the CDR3 is TGTGCCAGCAGCTCTGGGGACAGGGTTGGCACAGATACGCAGTATTTT. This translates into CASSSGDRVGTDTQYF. The full variable domain, with the rest looked up from reference TRBV7-3 and TRBJ2-3, is GAGVSQTPSNKVTEKGKYVELRCDPISGHTALYWYRQSLGQGPEFLIYFQGTGAADDSGLPNDRFFAVRPEGSVSTLKIQRTERGDSAVYLCASSSGDRVGTDTQYFGPGTRLTVL.

The rearrangement joins TRBV6-5 to TRBJ2-1; 7 bases fit TRBD2. The CDR3 loop spans 15 amino acids. The V and J ends lost 0 bases and 5 bases, in that order; junction bases with no gene match: 4. The germline gives CDR1 MNHEY, CDR2 SVGAGI. CDR3 region: CASSYSGGSNNEQFF. The CDR3 nucleotides are TGTGCCAGCAGTTACTCTGGCGGGAGTAACAATGAGCAGTTCTTC.

The chain combines TRBV6-5 with TRBJ1-5; D not resolved. V was pared by 6 bases and J by 7 bases, with 10 bases between. This CDR3 spans 12 amino acids. Per germline, CDR1 MNHEY and CDR2 SVGAGI. CDR3 loop: CASRRPGQPQHF. The CDR3 DNA sequence: TGTGCCAGCAGGAGGCCGGGCCAGCCCCAGCATTTT.

The genes are TRBV4-3 and TRBJ1-1; perhaps TRBD1 as D (6 bases). The V and J ends lost 3 bases and 4 bases respectively, with 18 bases between them. The CDR3 extends over 16 amino acids. Germline V lookup: CDR1 LGHNA, CDR2 YSLEER. CDR3 in amino acids: CASSQIGNREPTEAFF. CDR3 bases: TGCGCCAGCAGCCAGATTGGGAACAGGGAGCCCACTGAAGCTTTCTTT.

The rearrangement links TRBV7-9 to TRBJ1-5; D is undetermined. The CDR3 is made up of 13 amino acids. Trimming cost V 4 bases and J 9 bases, with 13 bases left between them. Germline V gene lookup returns CDR1 SEHNR and CDR2 FQNEAQ (reference sequence). CDR3 amino acids: CASSSDGPGPQHF. The CDR3 nucleotides are TGTGCCAGCAGCTCGGATGGGCCGGGGCCCCAGCATTTT.

The chain joins TRBV5-1 to TRBJ1-1; TRBD1 matches at 7 bases. The CDR3 covers 16 residues. V was clipped by 4 bases and J by 1 base; unmatched bases: 10. In germline, CDR1 is SGHRS, CDR2 YFSETQ. The CDR3 reads CASSERTGYGNTEAFF. The CDR3 DNA reads TGCGCCAGCAGCGAACGGACAGGATATGGGAACACTGAAGCTTTCTTT.

The chain couples TRBV27 to TRBJ2-7; 9 positions match TRBD1. The CDR3 is 15 amino acids. Germline V lookup: CDR1 MNHEY, CDR2 SMNVEV (reference sequence). V dropped 6 bases and J dropped 5; count of bases not matched to a gene: 11. The CDR3 sequence is CASRLQQGAVNEQYF. CDR3 coding DNA: TGTGCCAGCAGATTACAACAGGGGGCGGTAAACGAGCAGTACTTC.

The chain uses TRBV19 and TRBJ1-4; D gene uncertain. The V end lost 10 bases, the J end lost 8 bases, and 17 bases lay between the germline ends. The germline V gene encodes CDR1 LNHDA and CDR2 SQIVND (reference sequence). This CDR3 is built from 13 residues. This CDR3 reads CATKGPKQEKLFF. DNA of the CDR3: TGTGCCACCAAAGGACCAAAACAAGAAAAACTGTTTTTT. The full variable domain, rest sourced from reference TRBV19 and TRBJ1-4, is DGGITQSPKYLFRKEGQNVTLSCEQNLNHDAMYWYRQDPGQGLRLIYYSQIVNDFQKGDIAEGYSVSREKKESFPLTVTSAQKNPTAFYLCATKGPKQEKLFFGSGTQLSVL.

V and J are TRBV19 and TRBJ2-5; D may be TRBD2 (5 bases). Matching the DNA end better, TRBJ2-7 makes the J call doubtful. Germline CDR1 is LNHDA and CDR2 is SQIVND (reference sequence). The CDR3 has 14 residues. The CDR3 spells CASSIDPRDIEQYF. CDR3 in DNA: TGTGCCAGTAGTATAGATCCCCGGGATATCGAGCAGTACTTC.

The chain combines TRBV7-9 with TRBJ2-2; D uncertain. Germline CDR1 and CDR2: SEHNR and FQNEAQ (reference sequence). The CDR3 consists of 15 residues. Trimming took 2 bases from V and 0 from J, leaving 7 bases between them. This CDR3 reads CASSLSQANTGELFF. The DNA for the CDR3 is TGTGCCAGCAGCTTATCCCAGGCGAACACCGGGGAGCTGTTTTTT.

The rearrangement joins TRBV7-3 to TRBJ2-3, with 7 bases fitting TRBD1. Trimming at V came to 4 bases and at J to 5 bases, leaving 9 bases not matched to a gene. Looked up from germline, CDR1 is SGHTA and CDR2 is FQGTGA. The CDR3 is made up of 15 amino acids. The CDR3 region is CASSYGQAAVDTQYF. CDR3 coding DNA: TGTGCCAGCAGCTACGGACAGGCGGCGGTAGATACGCAGTATTTT.

The gene calls are TRBV10-3 and TRBJ1-5; 9 bases line up with TRBD1. The CDR3 length is 14 residues. Trimming at V came to 6 bases and at J to 7 bases, leaving 7 bases not matched to a gene. Germline V lookup: CDR1 ENHRY, CDR2 SYGVKD. The CDR3 nucleotides read TGTGCCATCAGCACCGACAGGGGGAGACAGCCCCAGCATTTT. Its translation: CAISTDRGRQPQHF.

The J gene is TRBJ1-1, the V gene TRBV7-2, with D uncertain. This CDR3 has 11 residues. V gave up 3 bases and J gave up 7 bases, with 6 bases separating them. Germline CDR1 SGHTA, CDR2 FQGNSA. CDR3 DNA: TGTGCCAGCAGCTTGTCTATTGAAGCTTTCTTT. It yields the protein CASSLSIEAFF. The full variable domain, in which reference TRBV7-2 and TRBJ1-1 provide the parts outside the CDR3, is GAGVSQSPSNKVTEKGKDVELRCDPISGHTALYWYRQSLGQGLEFLIYFQGNSAPDKSGLPSDRFSAERTGGSVSTLTIQRTQQEDSAVYLCASSLSIEAFFGQGTRLTVV.

With regard to this clone: At one end the junction does not follow the germline gene, possibly because of a read error. V and J are TRBV7-7 and TRBJ2-3; D not certain. The CDR3 has 13 residues. In germline, CDR1 is SSHAT, CDR2 FNYEAQ (reference sequence). The CDR3 reads CASSQTDTDTQYF. CDR3 nucleotides: TGTGCTAGCAGTCAGACCGACACAGATACGCAGTATTTT.

This chain joins TRBV6-6 and TRBJ2-5, with D uncertain. Between the trimmed V and J ends, which lost 7 bases and 1 base, there was a span of 10 bases. Looked up from germline, CDR1 is MNHNY and CDR2 is SVGAGI (reference sequence). This CDR3 has 13 amino acids. CDR3 sequence: CASTKQAQETQYF. Here the CDR3 DNA reads TGTGCCAGCACCAAACAAGCCCAAGAGACCCAGTACTTC.

The rearrangement links TRBV18 to TRBJ1-1; tentative D call: TRBD1 (5 bases). Trimming took off 8 bases at V and 0 bases at J, with 10 bases between the two ends. Looked up from germline, CDR1 is KGHSH and CDR2 is LQKENI. This CDR3 has 13 residues. For the CDR3, the DNA is TGTGCCAGCGGTAGGGGTGTGAACACTGAAGCTTTCTTT. Its translation: CASGRGVNTEAFF. The whole variable domain, filled in from reference TRBV18 and TRBJ1-1, reads NAGVMQNPRHLVRRRGQEARLRCSPMKGHSHVYWYRQLPEEGLKFMVYLQKENIIDESGMPKERFSAEFPKEGPSILRIQQVVRGDSAAYFCASGRGVNTEAFFGQGTRLTVV.

This chain connects TRBV5-5 to TRBJ1-1; D gene ambiguous. This CDR3 has 15 amino acids. Germline CDR1 and CDR2: SGHKS and YYEKEE (reference sequence). V was clipped by 1 base and J by 3 bases, with 13 bases between them. CDR3 coding DNA: TGTGCCAGCAGCTTGAACGTCAGACTGTACACTGAAGCTTTCTTT. Amino acids: CASSLNVRLYTEAFF.

The chain recombines TRBV14 with TRBJ2-7, with D possibly being TRBD2 (6 bases). The CDR3 extends over 14 amino acids. Germline loops: CDR1 SGHDN, CDR2 FVKESK. The V end was cut by 1 base, the J end by 5 bases, with 12 bases between. The CDR3 nucleotides are TGTGCCAGCAGCCAAGTACTAGCAACGGACGAGCAGTACTTC. Translation: CASSQVLATDEQYF.